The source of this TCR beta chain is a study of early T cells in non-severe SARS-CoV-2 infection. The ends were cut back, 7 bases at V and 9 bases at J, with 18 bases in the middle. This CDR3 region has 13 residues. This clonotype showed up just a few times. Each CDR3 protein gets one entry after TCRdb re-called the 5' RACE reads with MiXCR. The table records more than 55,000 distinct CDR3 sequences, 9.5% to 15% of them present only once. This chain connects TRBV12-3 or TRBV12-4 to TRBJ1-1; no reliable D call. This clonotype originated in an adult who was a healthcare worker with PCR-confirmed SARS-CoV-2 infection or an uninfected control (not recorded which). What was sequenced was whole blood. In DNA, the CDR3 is TGTGCCAGCAACCCTACTCCCGGGAACAAAGCTTTCTTT. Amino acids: CASNPTPGNKAFF.